Shown below are 18 T cell receptor beta chains from a single sample sequenced in a study of blood T cell repertoires in COVID-19. Using immunoSEQ multiplex PCR, the repertoire was profiled, and TCRdb retains in-frame clones only, with some absent. The table shows 350,000 to 500,000 clones, with over 75% occurring only once. What was sequenced was PBMCs or T cells enriched from blood (not recorded which). All receptors come from a woman younger than 35 who had been exposed to COVID-19.

The chain recombines TRBV5-1 with TRBJ2-3; D is perhaps TRBD2 (5 bases). Germline lookup yields CDR1 SGHRS and CDR2 YFSETQ. Trimming took off 8 bases at V and 0 bases at J, with 16 bases between the two ends. This CDR3 is built from 15 residues. The CDR3 loop is CASRRGSDSTDTQYF. The CDR3 coding sequence is TGCGCCAGTCGCCGGGGAAGCGACAGCACAGATACGCAGTATTTT.

The chain links TRBV20-1 to TRBJ1-5; possible D gene TRBD1, 5 bases. The CDR3 loop spans 15 amino acids. V dropped 3 bases and J dropped 2 bases, with 14 bases sitting between them. Germline CDR1 DFQATT, CDR2 SNEGSKA (reference sequence). The CDR3: CSASKGLMGNQPQHF. The CDR3 nucleotides are TGCAGTGCTAGTAAGGGACTTATGGGCAATCAGCCCCAGCATTTT.

Only one count was recorded for this clone. The chain is built from TRBV12-3 or TRBV12-4 and TRBJ1-2; D gene unclear. The V and J ends lost 5 bases and 13 bases respectively, with 17 bases between them. There are 12 residues in the CDR3. For the CDR3, the DNA is TGTGCCAGCAGTGCAACGACACAAGCAGGCACCTTC. This gives the protein CASSATTQAGTF.

The CDR3 protein is CASSSNRPGQSYNEQFF. In DNA, the CDR3 is TGTGCCAGCAGTTCCAATAGGCCGGGACAGTCCTACAATGAGCAGTTCTTC. The chain combines TRBV27 with TRBJ2-1, with 7 bases identical to TRBD1. After removal of 4 bases from V and 1 base from J, the junction contained 10 bases not matched to a gene. Looked up from germline, CDR1 is MNHEY and CDR2 is SMNVEV (reference sequence). The CDR3 is 17 residues long.

V is TRBV7-9 and J is TRBJ2-1, with TRBD1 identical over 11 bases. Germline CDR1 is SEHNR and CDR2 is FQNEAQ (reference sequence). V dropped 6 bases and J dropped 3; count of bases not matched to a gene: 4. This CDR3 region has 15 residues. The DNA of the CDR3 is TGTGCCAGCAGACCCGGGACAGGGGGCTACAATGAGCAGTTCTTC. Protein: CASRPGTGGYNEQFF.

The rearrangement joins TRBV15 to TRBJ1-1; 8 bases fit TRBD1. The CDR3 covers 13 residues. V shed 3 bases and J 7 bases; nucleotides not matched to a gene: 4. CDR1 is LNHNV, CDR2 YYDKDF, per germline (reference sequence). The CDR3 bases are TGTGCCACCAGCAGGGACAGGGTGGTTGAAGCTTTCTTT. It is translated as CATSRDRVVEAFF.

This chain joins TRBV6-2 or TRBV6-3 and TRBJ1-4; D perhaps matches TRBD1 (5 bases). V was cut by 2 bases and J by 5 bases, with 12 bases left in between. The CDR3 has 15 amino acids. Germline loops: CDR1 MNHEY, CDR2 SVGEGT. As DNA, the CDR3 is TGTGCCAGCAGTTACGCCAGGGTGGAGAATGAAAAACTGTTTTTT. Amino acid sequence: CASSYARVENEKLFF.

This chain connects TRBV28 to TRBJ2-1; the D gene is possibly TRBD1 (6 bases). The V end lost 8 bases, the J end lost 0 bases, and 11 bases lay between the germline ends. The CDR3 runs 14 residues. Germline V lookup: CDR1 MDHEN, CDR2 SYDVKM. CDR3 in DNA: TGTGCCAGCCAAGACAGGAGCTCCTACAATGAGCAGTTCTTC. As protein: CASQDRSSYNEQFF.

V gene TRBV23-1 combines with J gene TRBJ1-1; 9 bases align to TRBD1. TRBV23-1 is an ORF for which the function is uncertain. The CDR3 consists of 19 residues. V lost 3 bases, J lost 3 bases, and 17 bases stayed unmatched. The CDR3 region is CASSHNTGTGTGLDTEAFF. The CDR3 coding sequence is TGCGCCAGCAGTCATAACACCGGGACAGGGACTGGCTTGGACACTGAAGCTTTCTTT.

The rearrangement joins TRBV11-2 to TRBJ1-1; possibly TRBD1 for D (5 bases). CDR1 SGHAT and CDR2 FQNNGV come from the germline V gene. The ends were cut back, 1 base at V and 1 base at J, with 16 bases in the middle. The CDR3 length is 17 residues. For the CDR3, the DNA is TGTGCCAGCAGCTTAGTTCCCCCAGGGAACACGAACACTGAAGCTTTCTTT. Its protein product is CASSLVPPGNTNTEAFF. The full variable domain, rest sourced from reference TRBV11-2 and TRBJ1-1, is EAGVAQSPRYKIIEKRQSVAFWCNPISGHATLYWYQQILGQGPKLLIQFQNNGVVDDSQLPKDRFSAERLKGVDSTLKIQPAKLEDSAVYLCASSLVPPGNTNTEAFFGQGTRLTVV.

This sequence joins TRBV3-1 (or the pseudogene TRBV3-2) and TRBJ2-3; 11 bases are shared with TRBD2. Germline CDR1 LGHDT, CDR2 YNNKEL (reference sequence). V gave up 3 bases and J gave up 5 bases; unmatched junction bases: 16. The CDR3 is 19 residues long. The CDR3 loop reads CASSHPDGLAGGLVDTQYF. DNA of the CDR3: TGTGCCAGCAGCCACCCCGATGGTCTAGCGGGAGGTCTGGTAGATACGCAGTATTTT.

V gene TRBV15 combines with J gene TRBJ2-5; D uncertain. The CDR3 is 12 residues long. The V gene lost 0 bases and the J gene lost 7 bases, with 6 bases spanning the gap. The germline V gene has CDR1 LNHNV and CDR2 YYDKDF (reference sequence). The CDR3 coding sequence is TGTGCCACCAGCAGAGATCCGGGGACCCAGTACTTC. It yields the protein CATSRDPGTQYF.

V is TRBV15 and J is TRBJ1-1; the match to TRBD1 covers 10 bases. This CDR3 comprises 15 residues. V was pared by 5 bases and J by 6 bases, with 9 bases of the junction left unmatched. Germline loops: CDR1 LNHNV, CDR2 YYDKDF (reference sequence). The CDR3 region is CATSVSGTGESEAFF. DNA of the CDR3: TGTGCCACCAGCGTCTCCGGGACAGGGGAGTCTGAAGCTTTCTTT.

This rearrangement joins TRBV5-4 to TRBJ1-2, with TRBD1 identical over 10 bases. The CDR3 covers 14 residues. V was clipped by 4 bases and J by 3 bases; unmatched bases: 3. Germline-derived CDR1 and CDR2 are SGHNT and YYREEE (reference sequence). The CDR3 region has the DNA TGTGCCAGCAGCCCGGGACAGGGGTACTATGGCTACACCTTC. This codes for CASSPGQGYYGYTF. The whole variable domain, remainder taken from reference TRBV5-4 and TRBJ1-2, is ETGVTQSPTHLIKTRGQQVTLRCSSQSGHNTVSWYQQALGQGPQFIFQYYREEENGRGNFPPRFSGLQFPNYSSELNVNALELDDSALYLCASSPGQGYYGYTFGSGTRLTVV.

The rearrangement links TRBV7-2 to TRBJ2-7, with 11 nucleotides matching TRBD2. Germline trimming cut 4 bases from V and 5 bases from J; bases unmatched to any gene: 7. Germline V gene lookup returns CDR1 SGHTA and CDR2 FQGNSA. The CDR3 is made up of 15 amino acids. The CDR3 sequence is CASSSLAGGPHEQYF. The CDR3 coding sequence is TGTGCCAGCAGCTCATTAGCGGGAGGGCCCCACGAGCAGTACTTC.

This chain joins TRBV5-5 and TRBJ2-7; possible D gene TRBD2, 6 bases. The CDR3 length is 13 residues. Germline V CDR1 and CDR2: SGHKS, YYEKEE (reference sequence). V lost 2 bases and J 2 bases, leaving 8 bases between the germline ends. The CDR3 nucleotides are TGTGCCAGCAGCTTTGGCGGGGCCTACGAGCAGTACTTC. Its translation: CASSFGGAYEQYF.

The CDR3 sequence is CASSLGPYGRVGNQPQHF. For the CDR3, the DNA is TGTGCCAGCAGCTTGGGTCCCTACGGCAGGGTGGGCAATCAGCCCCAGCATTTT. The chain employs TRBV5-6 and TRBJ1-5; D is possibly TRBD1 (5 bases). The CDR3 covers 18 residues. V shed 0 bases and J shed 2 bases, with 18 bases lying between them. Germline lookup yields CDR1 SGHDT and CDR2 YYEEEE.

V gene TRBV3-1 (or the pseudogene TRBV3-2) combines with J gene TRBJ2-7; weak D call: TRBD1 (5 bases). Germline values: CDR1 LGHDT, CDR2 YNNKEL (reference sequence). Trimming left V 3 bases short and J 2 bases short, with 11 bases between. The CDR3 covers 14 residues. For the CDR3, the DNA is TGTGCCAGCAGCCAGAGCAGGGCCCCCTACGAGCAGTACTTC. The encoded protein is CASSQSRAPYEQYF.